This is a list of T cell receptor beta chains from one sample in a study of blood T cell repertoires in COVID-19. Method: immunoSEQ multiplex PCR; TCRdb's copy keeps in-frame clones and lacks some. There are approximately 130,000 clones in the sample; around 78% occur only once, and 10% to 14% lies in the top ten. The sample consisted of peripheral blood. The receptors were gathered from a human donor in a cohort sampled during active COVID-19. Each CDR3 is given with its conserved first and last residue. The order of the fields is clone size, D gene, J gene, V gene, CDR3 protein, CDR3 DNA. The D gene is left open where the match is weak. For some rows the clone size is stated as once, few or many, or as a class when expanded; others skip it.

abundance: once; d_gene: NA; j_gene: TRBJ2-3; v_gene: TRBV6-5; CDR3aa: CASSPTGLGTDTQYF; CDR3nt: TGTGCCAGCAGCCCCACGGGACTCGGCACAGATACGCAGTATTTT
abundance: NA; d_gene: TRBD2; j_gene: TRBJ2-7; v_gene: TRBV19; CDR3aa: CASSINSGGYEQYF; CDR3nt: TGTGCCAGTAGTATCAATAGCGGGGGTTACGAGCAGTACTTC
abundance: NA; d_gene: NA; j_gene: TRBJ2-7; v_gene: TRBV19; CDR3aa: CASSQAMGFSEQYF; CDR3nt: TGTGCCAGTAGTCAGGCAATGGGTTTTAGCGAGCAGTACTTC
abundance: few; d_gene: NA; j_gene: TRBJ2-7; v_gene: TRBV14; CDR3aa: CASSQGTYEQYF; CDR3nt: TGTGCCAGCAGCCAGGGCACATACGAGCAGTACTTC
abundance: few; d_gene: NA; j_gene: TRBJ2-2; v_gene: TRBV4-1; CDR3aa: CASTPLTGELFF; CDR3nt: TGCGCCAGCACCCCCCTCACCGGGGAGCTGTTTTTT
abundance: once; d_gene: NA; j_gene: TRBJ2-7; v_gene: TRBV5-4; CDR3aa: CASSNREYEQYF; CDR3nt: TGTGCCAGCAGCAACCGGGAGTACGAGCAGTACTTC
abundance: NA; d_gene: TRBD1; j_gene: TRBJ2-5; v_gene: TRBV7-8; CDR3aa: CASSVTGGEETQYF; CDR3nt: TGTGCCAGCAGCGTTACAGGGGGCGAGGAGACCCAGTACTTC
abundance: NA; d_gene: TRBD1; j_gene: TRBJ1-1; v_gene: TRBV18; CDR3aa: CASSRDRLNTEAFF; CDR3nt: TGTGCCAGCTCACGGGACAGGCTAAACACTGAAGCTTTCTTT
abundance: once; d_gene: NA; j_gene: TRBJ2-7; v_gene: TRBV2; CDR3aa: CASSEQGYEQYF; CDR3nt: TGTGCCAGCAGTGAGCAGGGTTACGAGCAGTACTTC
abundance: NA; d_gene: NA; j_gene: TRBJ2-3; v_gene: TRBV7-9; CDR3aa: CASSLAGGPQYF; CDR3nt: TGTGCCAGCAGCTTAGCGGGGGGGCCGCAGTATTTT
abundance: few; d_gene: TRBD2; j_gene: TRBJ2-5; v_gene: TRBV7-7; CDR3aa: CATSGGPGETQYF; CDR3nt: TGTGCCACCTCGGGGGGTCCAGGAGAGACCCAGTACTTC
abundance: NA; d_gene: TRBD2; j_gene: TRBJ2-1; v_gene: TRBV5-4; CDR3aa: CASSLAGASYNEQFF; CDR3nt: TGTGCCAGCAGCCTAGCGGGGGCCTCCTACAATGAGCAGTTCTTC
abundance: NA; d_gene: TRBD2; j_gene: TRBJ2-1; v_gene: TRBV6-1; CDR3aa: CASSEFSGGANEQFF; CDR3nt: TGTGCCAGCAGTGAATTTAGCGGGGGGGCCAATGAGCAGTTCTTC
abundance: NA; d_gene: NA; j_gene: TRBJ2-2; v_gene: TRBV10-1; CDR3aa: CASSSTGSGELFF; CDR3nt: TGCGCCAGCAGTTCTACAGGATCCGGGGAGCTGTTTTTT
abundance: NA; d_gene: TRBD2; j_gene: TRBJ2-3; v_gene: TRBV7-9; CDR3aa: CASSFKRGSTDTQYF; CDR3nt: TGTGCCAGCAGCTTCAAGCGGGGGAGCACAGATACGCAGTATTTT
abundance: NA; d_gene: TRBD1; j_gene: TRBJ1-1; v_gene: TRBV3-1/TRBV3-2; CDR3aa: CASSQVDRGREAFF; CDR3nt: TGTGCCAGCAGCCAAGTGGACAGGGGAAGAGAAGCTTTCTTT
abundance: NA; d_gene: NA; j_gene: TRBJ1-1; v_gene: TRBV9; CDR3aa: CASSQVNTEAFF; CDR3nt: TGTGCCAGCAGCCAGGTGAACACTGAAGCTTTCTTT
abundance: NA; d_gene: NA; j_gene: TRBJ1-4; v_gene: TRBV28; CDR3aa: CASSFWGGLNEKLFF; CDR3nt: TGTGCCAGCAGTTTTTGGGGGGGCCTTAATGAAAAACTGTTTTTT
abundance: NA; d_gene: NA; j_gene: TRBJ2-7; v_gene: TRBV7-8; CDR3aa: CASSLGRVDYEQYF; CDR3nt: TGTGCCAGCAGCTTAGGCAGGGTCGACTACGAGCAGTACTTC
abundance: NA; d_gene: TRBD1; j_gene: TRBJ2-7; v_gene: TRBV5-8; CDR3aa: CASSMHYGTAYYEQYF; CDR3nt: TGTGCCAGCAGCATGCATTACGGGACAGCTTACTACGAGCAGTACTTC
abundance: NA; d_gene: NA; j_gene: TRBJ2-2; v_gene: TRBV19; CDR3aa: CASSIFRESIGELFF; CDR3nt: TGTGCCAGTAGTATTTTCAGGGAAAGTATCGGGGAGCTGTTTTTT
abundance: NA; d_gene: TRBD1; j_gene: TRBJ2-1; v_gene: TRBV6-6; CDR3aa: CASIEDRGDNEQFF; CDR3nt: TGTGCCAGCATAGAGGACAGGGGGGACAATGAGCAGTTCTTC
abundance: once; d_gene: TRBD2; j_gene: TRBJ2-3; v_gene: TRBV6-5; CDR3aa: CASSSSGGGDTQYF; CDR3nt: TGTGCCAGCAGTTCGAGCGGGGGAGGGGATACGCAGTATTTT
abundance: few; d_gene: TRBD1; j_gene: TRBJ2-7; v_gene: TRBV5-1; CDR3aa: CASSRGQANEQYF; CDR3nt: TGCGCCAGCAGCCGAGGACAGGCCAACGAGCAGTACTTC
abundance: few; d_gene: NA; j_gene: TRBJ2-2; v_gene: TRBV2; CDR3aa: CASSGAQSNTGELFF; CDR3nt: TGTGCCAGCAGTGGGGCGCAATCGAACACCGGGGAGCTGTTTTTT
abundance: NA; d_gene: TRBD1; j_gene: TRBJ2-7; v_gene: TRBV2; CDR3aa: CASSARTGGGYEQYF; CDR3nt: TGTGCCAGCAGCGCTAGGACAGGGGGCGGCTACGAGCAGTACTTC
abundance: NA; d_gene: TRBD1; j_gene: TRBJ1-5; v_gene: TRBV5-8; CDR3aa: CASSFPLHSGGRNQPQHF; CDR3nt: TGTGCCAGCAGCTTTCCCCTCCACTCAGGGGGCCGCAATCAGCCCCAGCATTTT
abundance: NA; d_gene: NA; j_gene: TRBJ1-1; v_gene: TRBV6-5; CDR3aa: CASSYWQNTEAFF; CDR3nt: TGTGCCAGCAGTTACTGGCAGAACACTGAAGCTTTCTTT
abundance: NA; d_gene: NA; j_gene: TRBJ1-4; v_gene: TRBV3-1/TRBV3-2; CDR3aa: CASSQSGRGVNEKLFF; CDR3nt: TGTGCCAGCAGCCAATCCGGCAGGGGAGTTAATGAAAAACTGTTTTTT
abundance: NA; d_gene: NA; j_gene: TRBJ1-4; v_gene: TRBV5-4; CDR3aa: CASRPGEGTDEKLFF; CDR3nt: TGTGCCAGCAGACCTGGAGAGGGTACCGATGAAAAACTGTTTTTT
abundance: once; d_gene: NA; j_gene: TRBJ2-7; v_gene: TRBV23-1; CDR3aa: CASSPRPRSSYEQYF; CDR3nt: TGCGCCAGCAGTCCACGACCTAGGAGCTCCTACGAGCAGTACTTC
abundance: few; d_gene: TRBD2; j_gene: TRBJ2-5; v_gene: TRBV6-2/TRBV6-3; CDR3aa: CASSGGGAGETQYF; CDR3nt: TGTGCCAGCAGCGGCGGGGGGGCTGGAGAGACCCAGTACTTC
abundance: once; d_gene: TRBD2; j_gene: TRBJ2-5; v_gene: TRBV18; CDR3aa: CASSPTRSSGGKETQYF; CDR3nt: TGTGCCAGCTCACCCACGAGGAGTAGCGGGGGGAAAGAGACCCAGTACTTC
abundance: NA; d_gene: TRBD1; j_gene: TRBJ1-1; v_gene: TRBV25-1; CDR3aa: CASGGTGGRNTEAFF; CDR3nt: TGTGCCAGCGGCGGGACAGGGGGTAGGAACACTGAAGCTTTCTTT
abundance: NA; d_gene: NA; j_gene: TRBJ1-2; v_gene: TRBV18; CDR3aa: CASSPEPDSLYGYTF; CDR3nt: TGTGCCAGCTCACCTGAACCGGACAGCTTGTATGGCTACACCTTC
abundance: NA; d_gene: TRBD2; j_gene: TRBJ2-1; v_gene: TRBV6-5; CDR3aa: CASRTSGGLNEQFF; CDR3nt: TGTGCCAGCAGGACTAGCGGGGGGTTAAATGAGCAGTTCTTC
abundance: few; d_gene: TRBD2; j_gene: TRBJ2-1; v_gene: TRBV3-1/TRBV3-2; CDR3aa: CASRYRASGDYNEQFF; CDR3nt: TGTGCCAGCAGATATAGGGCTAGCGGGGACTACAATGAGCAGTTCTTC
abundance: NA; d_gene: TRBD1; j_gene: TRBJ2-4; v_gene: TRBV27; CDR3aa: CASSADRGHIQYF; CDR3nt: TGTGCCAGCAGTGCGGACAGGGGACACATTCAGTACTTC
abundance: NA; d_gene: TRBD1; j_gene: TRBJ1-1; v_gene: TRBV5-4; CDR3aa: CASSFAGGNTEAFF; CDR3nt: TGTGCCAGCAGCTTCGCAGGGGGGAACACTGAAGCTTTCTTT
abundance: NA; d_gene: TRBD1; j_gene: TRBJ1-6; v_gene: TRBV19; CDR3aa: CASSDIGQEPPLHF; CDR3nt: TGTGCCAGTAGCGACATCGGACAGGAGCCACCCCTCCACTTT
abundance: few; d_gene: TRBD2; j_gene: TRBJ2-1; v_gene: TRBV6-5; CDR3aa: CASSGSSGGPNEQFF; CDR3nt: TGTGCCAGCAGCGGCTCCAGCGGGGGGCCCAATGAGCAGTTCTTC
abundance: few; d_gene: NA; j_gene: TRBJ2-6; v_gene: TRBV2; CDR3aa: CASSEIGLSGANVLTF; CDR3nt: TGTGCCAGCAGTGAAATCGGTCTCTCTGGGGCCAACGTCCTGACTTTC